Below, 9 T cell receptor beta chains from the same sample are listed, as sequenced in a study of cytomegalovirus exposure and HLA in healthy donors (dated by TCRdb to between 2016 and 2019). Receptor libraries were prepared by the immunoSEQ multiplex PCR assay. For the multiplex PCR, a mixture combining 60 forward primers for TCR Vbeta segments and 13 reverse primers for TCR Jbeta segments was used. TCRdb limited this immuneACCESS table to in-frame rearrangements with V and J called. A share of clones is missing; checked studies link under half to unresolved V genes, and the rest is unexplained. Across this sample there are 90,000 to 100,000 clones, with 65% to 80% seen only once. The ten largest clones take up about 7% of the sample. Sequenced sample: PBMCs. These receptor sequences come from a man aged 35-49 years in good health and CMV-seropositive.

This chain links TRBV6-1 with TRBJ2-5; D perhaps matches TRBD2 (7 bases). In germline, CDR1 is MNHNS, CDR2 SASEGT. The CDR3 contains 16 residues. Trimming cost V 4 bases and J 0 bases, with 15 bases left between them. This CDR3 reads CASSGQAGAYQETQYF. In nucleotides, the CDR3 is TGTGCCAGCAGTGGTCAGGCGGGGGCGTACCAAGAGACCCAGTACTTC.

The chain links TRBV10-3 to TRBJ1-4; a possible D gene is TRBD1 (5 bases). CDR3 size: 13 residues. The ends were cut back, 2 bases at V and 6 bases at J, with 7 bases in the middle. CDR1 ENHRY and CDR2 SYGVKD come from the germline V gene. CDR3 bases: TGTGCCATCAGTGAGGGGGCGGATGAAAAACTGTTTTTT. It specifies CAISEGADEKLFF.

The rearrangement uses TRBV29-1 and TRBJ2-7, with 10 bases fitting TRBD1. After removal of 3 bases from V and 4 bases from J, the junction contained 9 bases not matched to a gene. Germline CDR1 and CDR2: SQVTM and ANQGSEA. The CDR3 totals 15 residues. Here the CDR3 reads CSVDFRDRGEYEQYF. In DNA form, the CDR3 reads TGCAGCGTTGATTTTCGGGACAGGGGAGAGTACGAGCAGTACTTC.

The genes are TRBV5-5 and TRBJ1-3; D unresolved. Germline assignment: CDR1 SGHKS and CDR2 YYEKEE (reference sequence). The CDR3 totals 12 residues. V lost 2 bases to trimming and J lost 8 bases, with 8 bases between them. CDR3 nucleotides: TGTGCCAGCAGCTTCCAGCAGGACACCATATATTTT. Translating it yields CASSFQQDTIYF. Supplemented by reference TRBV5-5 and TRBJ1-3, the full variable domain reads DAGVTQSPTHLIKTRGQQVTLRCSPISGHKSVSWYQQVLGQGPQFIFQYYEKEERGRGNFPDRFSARQFPNYSSELNVNALLLGDSALYLCASSFQQDTIYFGEGSWLTVV.

The chain links TRBV10-3 to TRBJ2-1, with 13 bases matching TRBD2. This CDR3 comprises 17 residues. Losses at the gene ends were 0 bases for V and 7 bases for J; bases not matched to a gene: 6. Germline values: CDR1 ENHRY, CDR2 SYGVKD. CDR3 sequence reads: CAISESVALAGGNEQFF. The CDR3 nucleotides read TGTGCCATCAGTGAGTCGGTTGCACTAGCGGGGGGGAATGAGCAGTTCTTC.

This clone was counted once. V usage is TRBV12-2 and J usage is TRBJ2-7; TRBD1 is the table's D call, not checked against the DNA. TRBV12-2 is a documented pseudogene. The CDR3 loop spans 16 amino acids. Here the CDR3 DNA reads TGTGCAGTCGCTTCCGGCCGGGACAGGGAGTACTACGAGCAGTACTTC. Translated: CAVASGRDREYYEQYF.

This chain connects TRBV7-8 to TRBJ1-2; D not resolved. The CDR3 sequence is 14 residues long. The ends were cut back, 8 bases at V and 4 bases at J, with 17 bases in the middle. The germline CDR1 and CDR2 sequences are SGHVS and FQNEAQ. CDR3 sequence reads: CASAGPGRTYGYTF. CDR3 nucleotide sequence: TGTGCCAGCGCCGGCCCGGGAAGGACCTATGGCTACACCTTC.

On this clone: Other DNA sequences from this sample encode an identical CDR3 as well. The chain has TRBV15 and TRBJ2-4, with D perhaps matching TRBD2 (6 bases). V lost 1 base and J 8 bases, leaving 6 bases between the germline ends. Looked up from germline, CDR1 is LNHNV and CDR2 is YYDKDF (reference sequence). This CDR3 spans 12 amino acids. The chain's CDR3 is CATSRGGDIQYF. CDR3 DNA sequence: TGTGCCACCAGCAGAGGGGGGGACATTCAGTACTTC.

This rearrangement joins TRBV9 to TRBJ2-1, with D perhaps matching TRBD1 (5 bases). The germline gives CDR1 SGDLS, CDR2 YYNGEE. V lost 0 bases and J lost 0, with 10 bases in between. The CDR3 has 16 residues. CDR3: CASSVAGAHSYNEQFF. CDR3 sequence (DNA): TGTGCCAGCAGCGTAGCTGGGGCACACTCCTACAATGAGCAGTTCTTC.